The 26 T cell receptor beta chains listed next were all sequenced from one sample in a study of response to subunit inactivated influenza vaccine. TCRdb used MiXCR to reprocess the RT-PCR reads, holding one entry per CDR3 protein. The sample consists of almost 250,000 distinct CDR3 sequences, 12% of them appearing once. Sequencing used non-naive T cells sorted from PBMCs, obtained 14 to 15 days before vaccination. These receptors came from a man aged 50-60 years who received an inactivated influenza vaccine.

The chain links TRBV5-1 to TRBJ1-2; 7 bases agree with TRBD1. V was clipped by 4 bases and J by 4 bases; unmatched bases: 7. This CDR3 spans 14 amino acids. Germline-derived CDR1 and CDR2 are SGHRS and YFSETQ. The CDR3 loop reads CASSIGGDSYGYTF. The CDR3 coding sequence is TGCGCCAGCAGCATTGGGGGGGACAGCTATGGCTACACCTTC.

This sequence joins TRBV28 and TRBJ2-7; 8 bases are a match to TRBD2. CDR3 length equals 17 residues. Germline CDR1 is MDHEN and CDR2 is SYDVKM. Unmatched junction bases numbered 14, after V lost 1 base and J lost 6 bases. CDR3 loop: CASSLSRAGGKGREQYF. In DNA, the CDR3 is TGTGCCAGCAGTTTATCCAGGGCGGGAGGAAAAGGGCGCGAGCAGTACTTC.

The table lists this clonotype with many counts. This chain uses TRBV7-6 with TRBJ2-5; no clear D. This CDR3 has 17 amino acids. The V end was cut by 3 bases, the J end by 2 bases, with 19 bases between. CDR1 and CDR2 (germline): SGHVS, FNYEAQ. The CDR3: CASSFGASVPRQETQYF. The DNA of the CDR3 is TGTGCCAGCAGCTTCGGAGCTTCGGTTCCTCGTCAAGAGACCCAGTACTTC.

The chain carries TRBV20-1 and TRBJ2-3; possible D gene TRBD2, 6 bases. Trimming pared 2 bases from V and 6 bases from J, leaving 6 bases between. Germline V lookup: CDR1 DFQATT, CDR2 SNEGSKA (reference sequence). This CDR3 has 11 amino acids. Here the CDR3 DNA reads TGCAGTGCTAGACGGGGGGATACGCAGTATTTT. It is translated as CSARRGDTQYF.

The rearrangement uses TRBV19 and TRBJ2-1; 11 positions agree with TRBD1. Germline lookup yields CDR1 LNHDA and CDR2 SQIVND (reference sequence). Trimming took 5 bases from V and 7 from J; bases not matched to a gene: 4. This CDR3 region has 14 residues. Here the CDR3 DNA reads TGTGCCAGTAGTTGGGGGACAGGGGGGAATGAGCAGTTCTTC. This gives the protein CASSWGTGGNEQFF. Variable domain in full (rest from reference TRBV19 and TRBJ2-1): DGGITQSPKYLFRKEGQNVTLSCEQNLNHDAMYWYRQDPGQGLRLIYYSQIVNDFQKGDIAEGYSVSREKKESFPLTVTSAQKNPTAFYLCASSWGTGGNEQFFGPGTRLTVL.

This clonotype was seen a few times. The rearrangement joins TRBV4-1 to TRBJ2-5; D ambiguous. The V end was cut by 1 base, the J end by 2 bases, with 11 bases between. The CDR3 runs 15 residues. Germline CDR1 reads MGHRA; CDR2 reads YSYEKL. The CDR3 bases are TGCGCCAGCAGCCAAGCGTACGGAAAACAAGAGACCCAGTACTTC. It yields the protein CASSQAYGKQETQYF.

The CDR3 loop is CASSRTSASYEQYF. The CDR3, as DNA: TGTGCCAGCAGCCGAACTAGCGCGTCCTACGAGCAGTACTTC. This chain uses TRBV11-2 with TRBJ2-7; the match to TRBD2 covers 7 bases. Germline CDR1 and CDR2: SGHAT and FQNNGV. V gave up 5 bases and J gave up 1 base; unmatched junction bases: 5. The CDR3 loop spans 14 amino acids.

The chain couples TRBV6-1 to TRBJ1-5, with D possibly being TRBD1 (5 bases). V lost 6 bases and J 6 bases, leaving 15 bases between the germline ends. The CDR3 has 14 residues. Germline V gene data show CDR1 as MNHNS and CDR2 as SASEGT. CDR3 nucleotide sequence: TGTGCCAGCAGGGGGGGAGCAGTGGGTCAGCCCCAGCATTTT. The encoded protein is CASRGGAVGQPQHF.

This clonotype showed up just a few times. This chain joins TRBV6-2 or TRBV6-3 and TRBJ2-7; D perhaps matches TRBD2 (5 bases). The CDR3 loop spans 15 amino acids. Deletions cut 4 bases from V and 1 base from J, with 14 bases between. The germline V gene has CDR1 MNHEY and CDR2 SVGEGT. CDR3 amino acids: CASSSTISISYEQYF. The CDR3 DNA follows: TGTGCCAGCAGTTCGACTATATCGATTTCCTACGAGCAGTACTTC.

This clonotype showed up just a few times. This chain uses TRBV6-5 with TRBJ1-2; the D is unclear. This CDR3 comprises 16 residues. V lost 0 bases to trimming and J lost 4 bases, with 15 bases between them. The germline V gene has CDR1 MNHEY and CDR2 SVGAGI. DNA of the CDR3: TGTGCCAGCAGTTACTCGACCTGGGGTCGAGGCTATGGCTACACCTTC. The encoded protein is CASSYSTWGRGYGYTF.

The V gene is TRBV20-1, the J gene TRBJ2-5; tentative D call: TRBD2 (7 bases). The germline gives CDR1 DFQATT, CDR2 SNEGSKA (reference sequence). V dropped 6 bases and J dropped 2 bases, with 19 bases sitting between them. This CDR3 is 15 amino acids long. This CDR3 is CSAPAGAGPQETQYF. The CDR3 DNA is TGCAGTGCCCCCGCGGGGGCAGGACCTCAAGAGACCCAGTACTTC.

This chain uses TRBV4-3 with TRBJ1-3, with unresolved D. V lost 4 bases, J lost 3 bases, and 7 bases lay in between. The CDR3 totals 13 residues. CDR1 LGHNA and CDR2 YSLEER come from the germline V gene. The CDR3: CASSLQVGNTIYF. The CDR3 DNA follows: TGCGCCAGCAGCCTTCAAGTTGGAAACACCATATATTTT.

This clonotype was detected a few times. Compared with germline, one end of the junction differs, possibly owing to a read error. The rearrangement links TRBV11-2 to TRBJ2-4; D might be TRBD1 (5 bases). CDR3 size: 11 residues. Germline CDR1 reads SGHAT; CDR2 reads FQNNGV. This CDR3 is CASSLGGRVDF. As DNA, the CDR3 is TGTGCCAGCAGCTTAGGGGGCAGGGTTGACTTC.

This clonotype was seen a few times. J is TRBJ2-1 and V is TRBV29-1, with 9 nucleotides matching TRBD1. Germline V gene sequence: CDR1 SQVTM, CDR2 ANQGSEA. The CDR3 has 15 residues. Losses at the gene ends were 7 bases for V and 2 bases for J; bases not matched to a gene: 9. CDR3 sequence reads: CSAQVGTGTYNEQFF. The CDR3 region has the DNA TGCAGCGCCCAGGTCGGGACAGGGACCTACAATGAGCAGTTCTTC.

The sample holds many counts of this clonotype. The chain uses TRBV7-2 and TRBJ2-7; possible D gene TRBD1, 6 bases. The V and J ends lost 5 bases and 1 base respectively, with 15 bases between them. Germline V gene data show CDR1 as SGHTA and CDR2 as FQGNSA. The CDR3 spans 15 residues. The CDR3 here is CASSPQGGSSYEQYF. In DNA, the CDR3 is TGTGCCAGCAGCCCACAGGGCGGTTCGTCCTACGAGCAGTACTTC.

To note about this clonotype: This may stem from a read error, because a much larger clone lies one nucleotide away. The V and J genes are TRBV7-2 and TRBJ2-2; 8 nucleotides line up with TRBD2. CDR1 and CDR2 (germline): SGHTA, FQGNSA. The CDR3 length is 16 residues. CDR3 loop: CASSLVASGPTGGLFF. The CDR3 DNA reads TGTGCCAGCAGCTTAGTGGCTAGCGGGCCAACCGGGGGGCTGTTTTTT.

This clonotype came up many times. V usage is TRBV5-1 and J usage is TRBJ2-3, with unresolved D. The CDR3 sequence is 14 residues long. Germline CDR1 reads SGHRS; CDR2 reads YFSETQ. Trimming took off 0 bases at V and 0 bases at J, with 5 bases between the two ends. CDR3 region: CASSLEVSTDTQYF. CDR3 DNA sequence: TGCGCCAGCAGCTTGGAAGTGAGCACAGATACGCAGTATTTT.

This clonotype occurred many times. The rearrangement joins TRBV4-3 to TRBJ2-7; 7 bases match TRBD2. The V gene end was trimmed by 0 bases and the J gene end by 4 bases; junction bases not matched to a gene: 6. The CDR3 loop spans 15 amino acids. CDR1 is LGHNA and CDR2 is YSLEER in the germline V gene. CDR3 loop: CASSQDHWGGYEQYF. As DNA, the CDR3 is TGCGCCAGCAGCCAAGATCACTGGGGGGGGTACGAGCAGTACTTC.

This clonotype was counted many times. The rearrangement uses TRBV24-1 and TRBJ2-3; D unclear. This CDR3 is 15 amino acids long. V gave up 6 bases and J gave up 5 bases, with 17 bases separating them. Germline V gene data show CDR1 as KGHDR and CDR2 as SFDVKD. The CDR3 sequence is CATSKPPSAGDTQYF. The CDR3 DNA follows: TGTGCCACCAGTAAGCCACCCAGCGCCGGAGATACGCAGTATTTT.

Many counts were recorded for this clonotype. The chain joins TRBV11-2 to TRBJ2-7; TRBD2 agrees at 14 bases. CDR1 is SGHAT and CDR2 is FQNNGV in the germline V gene. This CDR3 contains 15 residues. With 5 bases clipped from V and 4 bases from J, the junction kept 4 bases outside the gene matches. This CDR3 reads CASSVGLAGVYEQYF. CDR3 nucleotides: TGTGCCAGCAGCGTGGGACTAGCGGGAGTATACGAGCAGTACTTC.

The V gene is TRBV4-3, the J gene TRBJ2-7; 9 positions match TRBD1. Trimming took 0 bases from V and 5 from J; bases not matched to a gene: 8. Germline V CDR1 and CDR2: LGHNA, YSLEER. This CDR3 comprises 16 residues. The CDR3 region has the DNA TGCGCCAGCAGCCAAGATCCCCGGGACAGGGCGGACGAGCAGTACTTC. Translation gives CASSQDPRDRADEQYF.

This clonotype occurred a few times. This chain uses TRBV6-5 with TRBJ2-7; D is perhaps TRBD1 or TRBD2 (5 bases each). This CDR3 comprises 14 residues. V dropped 4 bases and J dropped 2 bases, with 12 bases sitting between them. The germline V gene has CDR1 MNHEY and CDR2 SVGAGI. CDR3 DNA: TGTGCCAGCAGTTTGTTTCAGGGACCCTACGAGCAGTACTTC. Its translation: CASSLFQGPYEQYF.

This clonotype was counted at least ten times. The V and J genes are TRBV5-1 and TRBJ2-5; weak D call: TRBD2 (5 bases). The CDR3 extends over 16 amino acids. Trimming took 0 bases from V and 3 from J, leaving 15 bases between them. CDR1 and CDR2 from the germline V gene are SGHRS and YFSETQ. The CDR3 DNA is TGCGCCAGCAGCTTGGCCCTCACTAGGAGGAAAGAGACCCAGTACTTC. Translated: CASSLALTRRKETQYF. The full variable domain, in which reference TRBV5-1 and TRBJ2-5 provide the parts outside the CDR3, is KAGVTQTPRYLIKTRGQQVTLSCSPISGHRSVSWYQQTPGQGLQFLFEYFSETQRNKGNFPGRFSGRQFSNSRSEMNVSTLELGDSALYLCASSLALTRRKETQYFGPGTRLLVL.

This chain uses TRBV20-1 with TRBJ2-2, with 9 positions matching TRBD1. Germline-derived CDR1 and CDR2 are DFQATT and SNEGSKA (reference sequence). The CDR3 covers 19 residues. After removal of 0 bases from V and 5 bases from J, the junction contained 16 bases not matched to a gene. CDR3 nucleotide sequence: TGCAGTGCTAGAGATGGGTTAAAAGGGACAGGGATACGGACCGGGGAGCTGTTTTTT. Translation gives CSARDGLKGTGIRTGELFF.

The genes are TRBV5-6 and TRBJ2-7; the D is unclear. The CDR3 is 15 amino acids. V gave up 9 bases and J gave up 0 bases, with 19 bases separating them. From germline, CDR1 is SGHDT and CDR2 YYEEEE. CDR3 DNA sequence: TGTGCCATCGGCCCCGGGCCAGGTTGCTCCTACGAGCAGTACTTC. The encoded protein is CAIGPGPGCSYEQYF.

This clonotype was found many times. V and J are TRBV7-9 and TRBJ2-1; D possibly corresponds to TRBD2 (5 bases). There are 17 residues in the CDR3. Germline V gene sequence: CDR1 SEHNR, CDR2 FQNEAQ (reference sequence). Trimming removed 0 bases from V and 14 bases from J, with 26 bases in between. The CDR3 DNA reads TGTGCCAGCAGCTTAGCCCGTCCAGGACTCTCCTCTAGGCTCAAGTTCTTC. Its protein is CASSLARPGLSSRLKFF. Combining the CDR3 with reference TRBV7-9 and TRBJ2-1 gives the whole variable domain DTGVSQNPRHKITKRGQNVTFRCDPISEHNRLYWYRQTLGQGPEFLTYFQNEAQLEKSRLLSDRFSAERPKGSFSTLEIQRTEQGDSAMYLCASSLARPGLSSRLKFFGPGTRLTVL.